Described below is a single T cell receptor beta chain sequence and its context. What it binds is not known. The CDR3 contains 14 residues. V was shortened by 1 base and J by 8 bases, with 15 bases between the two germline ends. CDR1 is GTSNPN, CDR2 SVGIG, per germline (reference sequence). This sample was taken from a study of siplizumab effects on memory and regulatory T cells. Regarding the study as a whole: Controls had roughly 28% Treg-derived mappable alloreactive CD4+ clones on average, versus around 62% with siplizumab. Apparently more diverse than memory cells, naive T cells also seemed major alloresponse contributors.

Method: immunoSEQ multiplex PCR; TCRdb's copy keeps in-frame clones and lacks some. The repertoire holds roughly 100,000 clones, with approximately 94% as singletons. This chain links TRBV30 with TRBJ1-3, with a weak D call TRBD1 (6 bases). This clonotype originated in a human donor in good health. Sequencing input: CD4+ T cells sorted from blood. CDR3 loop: CAWSGGRGLDTIYF. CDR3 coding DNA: TGTGCCTGGAGTGGGGGCAGGGGCCTGGACACCATATATTTT.